The 7 T cell receptor beta chains below all came from one sample that was sequenced in a study of T-cell reconstitution after alpha-beta-depleted transplantation in children. Molecular barcoding with unique molecular identifiers was used for the TCRbeta library. TCRdb ran MiXCR on the PCR reads and lists one entry per CDR3 protein. The sample shows approximately 200,000 distinct CDR3 sequences, roughly 6.3% of them seen only once. The specimen was PBMCs, collected before TCRalphabeta/CD19-depleted stem cell transplant. All receptors come from a girl under three years old with combined immunodeficiency, due to receive a stem cell transplant.

This clonotype appeared many times. The chain has TRBV5-5 and TRBJ2-7; D might be TRBD2 (6 bases). The CDR3 has 17 amino acids. V was cut by 0 bases and J by 3 bases, with 19 bases left in between. Looked up from germline, CDR1 is SGHKS and CDR2 is YYEKEE (reference sequence). This CDR3 is CASSLGDYGGPGYEQYF. The CDR3 nucleotides are TGTGCCAGCAGCTTGGGGGATTACGGGGGTCCCGGCTACGAGCAGTACTTC.

This sequence joins TRBV11-2 and TRBJ2-5, with D maybe TRBD1 (7 bases). Deletions cut 8 bases from V and 5 bases from J, with 24 bases between. The CDR3 has 16 amino acids. The germline gives CDR1 SGHAT, CDR2 FQNNGV. The CDR3 sequence is CASDSLSRGAKETQYF. In nucleotides, the CDR3 is TGTGCCAGCGATTCACTCTCCAGGGGGGCTAAGGAGACCCAGTACTTC.

The chain employs TRBV6-2 or TRBV6-3 and TRBJ1-1; possible D gene TRBD1, 5 bases. The V end was cut by 2 bases, the J end by 0 bases, with 13 bases between. This CDR3 region has 16 residues. Germline V gene data show CDR1 as MNHEY and CDR2 as SVGEGT. CDR3 DNA: TGTGCCAGCAGTTACGGTCCGGGACGGATGAACACTGAAGCTTTCTTT. Its translation: CASSYGPGRMNTEAFF.

This clonotype was observed many times. This sequence joins TRBV28 and TRBJ2-4, with a weak D call TRBD1 (6 bases). V was cut by 4 bases and J by 0 bases, with 22 bases left in between. Germline V gene lookup returns CDR1 MDHEN and CDR2 SYDVKM. This CDR3 has 19 amino acids. The CDR3 reads CASSSPPDSLLLAKNIQYF. The CDR3 region has the DNA TGTGCCAGCAGTTCCCCCCCGGACAGCCTTTTACTAGCCAAAAACATTCAGTACTTC.

There are many counts of this clonotype. The chain has TRBV27 and TRBJ2-2; the match to TRBD1 covers 9 bases. Per germline, CDR1 MNHEY and CDR2 SMNVEV (reference sequence). V was pared by 5 bases and J by 3 bases, with 7 bases of the junction left unmatched. CDR3 size: 16 residues. The CDR3 bases are TGTGCCAGCAGTCTCACCGGGACAGGGTACACCGGGGAGCTGTTTTTT. Translating it yields CASSLTGTGYTGELFF.

This rearrangement joins TRBV5-6 to TRBJ2-5; 9 bases are a match to TRBD1. V shed 9 bases and J 2 bases; nucleotides not matched to a gene: 11. Germline lookup yields CDR1 SGHDT and CDR2 YYEEEE. This CDR3 contains 15 residues. The CDR3 is CAMGPGTGLQETQYF. CDR3 in DNA: TGTGCCATGGGCCCCGGGACAGGGTTACAAGAGACCCAGTACTTC.

This clonotype has a count of ten or more. This chain connects TRBV29-1 to TRBJ2-7; TRBD1 matches 8 bases. The length of the CDR3 is 13 residues. J lost 8 bases, V lost 4 bases, and 10 bases had no gene match. Germline values: CDR1 SQVTM, CDR2 ANQGSEA. The CDR3 sequence: CSVAGQALLQQYF. As DNA, the CDR3 is TGCAGCGTTGCGGGACAGGCCCTTCTTCAGCAGTACTTC.